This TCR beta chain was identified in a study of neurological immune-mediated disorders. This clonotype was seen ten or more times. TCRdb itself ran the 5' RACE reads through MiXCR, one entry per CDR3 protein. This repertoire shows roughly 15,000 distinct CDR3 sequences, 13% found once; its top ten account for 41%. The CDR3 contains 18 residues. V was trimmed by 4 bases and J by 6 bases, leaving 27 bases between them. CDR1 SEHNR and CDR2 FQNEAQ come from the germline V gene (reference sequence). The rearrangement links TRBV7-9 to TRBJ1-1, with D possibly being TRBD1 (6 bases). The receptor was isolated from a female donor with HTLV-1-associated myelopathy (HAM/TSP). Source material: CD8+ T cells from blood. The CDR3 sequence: CASSSHTGSLLFKSEAFF. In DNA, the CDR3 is TGTGCCAGCAGCTCTCACACAGGGTCCCTACTCTTTAAGTCTGAAGCTTTCTTT.